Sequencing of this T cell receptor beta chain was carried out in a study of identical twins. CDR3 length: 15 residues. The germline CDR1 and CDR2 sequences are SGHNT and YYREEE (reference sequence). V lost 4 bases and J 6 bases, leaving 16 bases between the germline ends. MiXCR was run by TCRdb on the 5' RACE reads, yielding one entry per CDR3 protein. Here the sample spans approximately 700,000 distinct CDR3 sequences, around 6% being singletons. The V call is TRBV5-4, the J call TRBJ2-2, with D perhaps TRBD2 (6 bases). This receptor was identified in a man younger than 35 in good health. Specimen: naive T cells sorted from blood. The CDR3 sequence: CASSPTGLFPGELFF. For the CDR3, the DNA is TGTGCCAGCAGCCCAACGGGACTCTTCCCCGGGGAGCTGTTTTTT.